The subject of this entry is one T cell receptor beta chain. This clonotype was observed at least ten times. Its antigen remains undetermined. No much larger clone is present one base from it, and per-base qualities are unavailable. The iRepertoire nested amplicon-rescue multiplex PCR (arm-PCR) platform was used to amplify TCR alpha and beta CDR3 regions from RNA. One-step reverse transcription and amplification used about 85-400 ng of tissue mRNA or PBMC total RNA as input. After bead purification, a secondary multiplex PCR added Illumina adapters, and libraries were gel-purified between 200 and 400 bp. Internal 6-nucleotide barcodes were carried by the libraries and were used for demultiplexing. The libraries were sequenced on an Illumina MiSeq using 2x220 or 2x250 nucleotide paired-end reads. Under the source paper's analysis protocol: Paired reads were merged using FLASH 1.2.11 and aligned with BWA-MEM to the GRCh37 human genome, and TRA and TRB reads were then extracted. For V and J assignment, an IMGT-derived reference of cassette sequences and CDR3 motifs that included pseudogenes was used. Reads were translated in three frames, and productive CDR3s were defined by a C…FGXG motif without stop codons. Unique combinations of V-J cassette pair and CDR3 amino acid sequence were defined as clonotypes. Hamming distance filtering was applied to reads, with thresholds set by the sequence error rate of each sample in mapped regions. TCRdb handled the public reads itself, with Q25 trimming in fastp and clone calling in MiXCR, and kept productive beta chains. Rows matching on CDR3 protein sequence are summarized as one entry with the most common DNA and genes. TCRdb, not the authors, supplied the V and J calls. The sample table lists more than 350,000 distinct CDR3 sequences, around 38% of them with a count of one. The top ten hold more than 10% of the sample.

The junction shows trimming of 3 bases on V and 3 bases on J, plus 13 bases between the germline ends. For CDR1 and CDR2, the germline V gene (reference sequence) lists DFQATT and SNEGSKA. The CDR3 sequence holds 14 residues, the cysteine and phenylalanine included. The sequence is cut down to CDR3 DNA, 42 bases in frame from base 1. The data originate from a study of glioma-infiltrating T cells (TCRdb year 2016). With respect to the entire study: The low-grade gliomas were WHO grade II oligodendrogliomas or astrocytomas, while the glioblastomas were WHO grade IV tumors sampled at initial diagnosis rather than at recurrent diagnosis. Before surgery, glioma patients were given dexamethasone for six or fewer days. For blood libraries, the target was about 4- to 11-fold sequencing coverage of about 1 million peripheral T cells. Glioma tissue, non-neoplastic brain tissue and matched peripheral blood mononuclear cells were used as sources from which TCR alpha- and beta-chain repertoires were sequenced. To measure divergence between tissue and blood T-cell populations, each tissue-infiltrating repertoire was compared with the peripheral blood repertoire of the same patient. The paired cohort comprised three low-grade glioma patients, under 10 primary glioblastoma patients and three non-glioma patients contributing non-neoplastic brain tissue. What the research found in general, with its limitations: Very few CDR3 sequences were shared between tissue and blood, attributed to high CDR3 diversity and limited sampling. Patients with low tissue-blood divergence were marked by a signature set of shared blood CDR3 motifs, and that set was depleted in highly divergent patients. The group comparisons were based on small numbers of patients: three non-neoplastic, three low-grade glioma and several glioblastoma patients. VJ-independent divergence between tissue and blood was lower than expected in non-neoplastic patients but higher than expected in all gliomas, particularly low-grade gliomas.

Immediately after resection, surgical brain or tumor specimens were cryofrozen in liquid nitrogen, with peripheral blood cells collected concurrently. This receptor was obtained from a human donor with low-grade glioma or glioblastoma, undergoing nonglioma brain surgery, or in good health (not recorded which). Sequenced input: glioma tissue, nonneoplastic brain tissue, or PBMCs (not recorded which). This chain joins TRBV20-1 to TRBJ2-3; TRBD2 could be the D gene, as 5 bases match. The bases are TGCAGTGCTAGCCCCACTAGATTAACAGATACGCAGTATTTT. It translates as CSASPTRLTDTQYF.